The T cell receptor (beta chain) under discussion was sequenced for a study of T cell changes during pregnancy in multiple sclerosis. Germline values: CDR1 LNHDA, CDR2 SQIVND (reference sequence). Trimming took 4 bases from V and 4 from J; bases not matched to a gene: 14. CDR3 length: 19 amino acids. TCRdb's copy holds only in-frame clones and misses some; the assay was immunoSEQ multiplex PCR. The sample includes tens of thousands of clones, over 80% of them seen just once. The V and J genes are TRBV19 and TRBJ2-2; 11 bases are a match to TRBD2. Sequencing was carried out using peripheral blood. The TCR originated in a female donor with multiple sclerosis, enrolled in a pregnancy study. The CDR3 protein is CASSNPPTSGTGITGELFF. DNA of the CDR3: TGTGCCAGTAGTAACCCTCCGACTAGCGGGACTGGGATCACCGGGGAGCTGTTTTTT.